This T cell receptor (beta chain) was found in a study of T cells in Graves' hyperthyroidism and ophthalmopathy. The CDR3 runs 16 residues. Looked up from germline, CDR1 is SGHRS and CDR2 is YFSETQ. V was pared by 1 base and J by 2 bases, with 14 bases between. In this sample, this clonotype turned up a few times. What was amplified from RNA transcripts were TCR beta CDR3 regions. Using the HTBI primer set, a first-round RT-PCR was run on the TCR CDR3. TCRdb recomputed calls from the multiplex PCR reads with MiXCR, one row per CDR3 protein. The table includes over 350,000 distinct CDR3 sequences, 18% detected once. Cells are PBMCs isolated from 9 to 10 ml of fresh blood.

This clonotype originated in a man between 18 and 35 years old with Graves' ophthalmopathy. The chain couples TRBV5-1 to TRBJ2-3; D possibly corresponds to TRBD2 (7 bases). Material: blood. The CDR3 loop reads CASSLSGGPYTDTQYF. DNA for the CDR3: TGCGCCAGCAGCTTGTCCGGGGGGCCCTACACAGATACGCAGTATTTT.